Reported below is one T cell receptor beta chain. Its antigen is undetermined. V was clipped by 4 bases and J by 5 bases, with 9 bases between them. Germline loops: CDR1 MNHEY, CDR2 SVGEGT. CDR3 size: 13 residues. This entry comes from a study of T-cell memory formation after mild COVID-19. Across the study: The study found TCR clusters largely donor specific.

Constant-segment primers were used for 5'RACE, and the resulting TCR alpha and TCR beta cDNA libraries carried sample barcodes and UMIs. TCRdb independently ran MiXCR on the 5' RACE reads; one entry per CDR3 protein. The table has around 340,000 distinct CDR3 sequences, 14% seen once. Broader study findings: Among clones contracting day 15 to 85, CD4/CD8 was balanced, whereas later expanders leaned CD4+. Pre-infection memory harbored some responding clones, suggesting cross-reactive memory joined.

The receptor was derived from a man younger than 35 who had mild COVID-19 (a few samples of this study predate the infection). Cell type and time point are not known. The chain is built from TRBV6-2 or TRBV6-3 and TRBJ2-1; no clear D. The sample taken for sequencing was PBMCs or a T cell subset sorted from them (not recorded which). This CDR3 reads CASSFRAHNEQFF. In nucleotides, the CDR3 is TGTGCCAGCAGTTTTCGGGCACACAATGAGCAGTTCTTC.